This TCR beta chain was observed in a study of cytomegalovirus exposure and HLA in healthy donors (dated by TCRdb to the late 2010s). Background on the whole study: According to an earlier analysis of around 600 of the donors, some 170 million T cells yielded 90 million to 140 million unique TCR beta sequences and less than 300 Gb of sequence data. In a later genetic analysis, genome-wide SNP genotypes for about 65% of the 666 donors were used, and that subset was treated as a discovery cohort. Along with the approximately 600-subject first cohort, a separate validation cohort of over 90 different subjects was used. In a later analysis, previously published TCR beta repertoires from roughly 710 donors were re-analyzed and high-resolution HLA genotyping was added so that TCR occurrence patterns could be studied. Donor age, sex, ethnicity and CMV serostatus were collected together with the repertoire data. The study profiled the T cell repertoires of under 700 subjects by immunosequencing and related them to cytomegalovirus serostatus. The study combined high-throughput TCR immunosequencing, statistical association of individual TCRs with disease status, and machine learning to predict cytomegalovirus infection status. Of the roughly 400 genotyped donors, less than 90% were placed in the genetic ancestry cluster associated with self-reported Caucasian donors. Roughly five DR-DQ haplotypes were handled as single units for association and clustering because linkage in the cohort was strong. An earlier analysis of approximately 630 of the donors applied high-throughput TCR beta sequencing to assess whether each TCR beta V gene segment acted as functional or pseudogenic. HLA typing covered class I and class II loci at four-digit resolution. Every discovery cohort repertoire had been produced on one sequencing platform. The study aimed to test whether cataloging public T cell receptors could reveal signatures of past pathogen exposure. Typing coverage differed by locus: A, B, C, DRB1 and DQB1 were typed in roughly 620-630 donors, DQA1 in 522, DPA1 in roughly 590, and DPB1 in 472. Rather than using new phenotypic data, the later analysis identified candidate immune exposures from TCR beta sequences and from how often those sequences occurred across donors. On average, about 240,000 unique TCR beta nucleotide sequences were sequenced per donor among more than 350 genotyped donors of the cohort, with roughly a sixth of those sequences being non-productive. Around 320 gigabases of sequencing data and tens of millions of unique TCR sequences were included in an early release covering 550 to 650 HLA-typed donors. What the authors observed across the whole study: In a later analysis, HLA-associated TCR beta chains showed more clonal expansion and lower generation probabilities than non-associated chains that were equally common. In an earlier analysis of some 500 of the donors, most TCR beta V segments were observed in productive rearrangements about 87% or about 30% of the time, broadly matching IMGT annotations. A further reported finding was that TCR beta sequences accurately predicted the HLA-A and HLA-B alleles for most subjects in the first cohort. Linkage disequilibrium might explain the correlated functional status among segregating V segments, but an unknown experimental factor could not be ruled out. A later analysis associated about 16,000 TCR beta sequences with specific HLA alleles at a false discovery rate of 0.05. A total of roughly 160 TCR beta chains were listed by the study as associated with cytomegalovirus. Some IMGT-functional V segments, including TRBV6-2 and TRBV6-3, could not be distinguished by the 87-base-pair reads and were therefore excluded. When HLA alleles, especially DR and DQ, strongly co-occurred, attributing TCR associations to individual alleles was difficult. This cohort had only TCR beta chains sequenced, and the lack of alpha or paired-chain data limited which features could be detected. According to the authors, the approach could potentially be generalized to other disease states and immunological phenotypes. According to a later analysis, TCR association rates differed among HLA loci, with DRB1 alleles showing the most associated TCRs and HLA-C alleles showing the fewest. In both the original and validation cohorts, the classifier was reported to diagnose cytomegalovirus status with high specificity and sensitivity. CMV serostatus was the only immune exposure information available for the cohort. Roughly uniform sequencing depth across donors was assumed in presence/absence analyses, although this assumption may not hold. In vitro tests confirmed that a few of the cytomegalovirus-associated TCR beta chains recognize cytomegalovirus antigens. Because HLA typing was missing for some donors at each locus, association tests included only the typed subset. A later genetic analysis associated a missense DCLRE1C variant with V-gene and J-gene trimming of TCR beta chains, and an independent cohort replicated the association. Across donors, most TCR sequences were observed very rarely, whereas some public TCRs were present in many individuals. Most CMV-associated TCR beta chains appeared to be HLA-restricted in a later analysis, and the HLA associations seemed to be driven largely by CMV exposure. According to a later analysis, parvovirus B19, influenza, CMV and Epstein-Barr virus appeared linked to several top co-occurrence clusters. About 17 rarely observed V segments, including chromosome 9 orphons, were excluded from the earlier analysis of 550 to 700 of the donors because counts were too low. A cluster of highly shared sequence variants was judged likely to represent a technical artifact of the sequencing pipeline. According to a later genetic analysis, donors in an Asian-associated ancestry cluster had fewer N-insertions in productive TCRs than the approximately 690-donor mean.

Receptor amplification or capture employed the immunoSEQ multiplex PCR assay. For the multiplex PCR, a mixture combining 60 forward primers for TCR Vbeta segments and 13 reverse primers for TCR Jbeta segments was used. The CDR3 region of rearranged TCR beta genes was amplified from genomic DNA by a multiplex PCR assay. On the Illumina HiSeq System, the amplified TCR beta libraries were sequenced as 87-base-pair reads. The study's own analysis went as follows. Across the 500 to 850 repertoires, a later analysis counted roughly 77 million unique TCR beta chains, 9.5 million to 12 million of which were shared by at least two donors. To remove PCR and sequencing errors, raw reads were error-corrected and collapsed into unique sequences using a nearest-neighbor algorithm that merged closely related sequences. To assign V, D and J gene segments, CDR3 sequences were aligned to IMGT reference sequences. For a sequence to be retained, a match of at least six nucleotides was required to both a V gene segment and a J gene segment. A rearrangement was called productive if the CDR3 had no stop codons and remained in frame with V and J, and every other rearrangement was called non-productive. CDR3 was defined by IMGT convention, running from the second conserved V-encoded cysteine to the conserved J-encoded phenylalanine. In an earlier analysis of approximately 500 of the donors, sequences lacking an unambiguous match to a single V gene segment were excluded. In an earlier analysis of 450 to 750 of the donors, a V segment was called functional when productive rearrangements were above 56.7%, and segregating when the standard deviation between donors exceeded 5%. A statistical classification framework was developed to diagnose cytomegalovirus status using the catalog of TCR beta chain sequences. V and J gene assignment, in a later analysis, came from comparing TCR nucleotide sequences with IMGT/GENE-DB human TR gene sequences. A later analysis assigned CDR3 sequences and most-parsimonious VDJ recombination scenarios with the TCRdist pipeline. In a later analysis, each TCR beta chain was defined by its CDR3 amino acid sequence together with its V-gene family, and reads lacking a unique V-gene family were excluded. To address suspected cross-contamination and a sequencing artifact, a later analysis removed roughly 580 highly shared, low-generation-probability nucleotide sequences. For each public chain, a later analysis derived a clonal expansion index from normalized ranks of inferred template counts within each repertoire. A later analysis computed generation probabilities with a VDJ recombination model fitted to out-of-frame rearrangements, and checked the results against IGoR. A later analysis scored TCR-TCR, TCR-HLA and TCR-CMV co-occurrence with hypergeometric tests, applying a repertoire-size bias correction to TCR pairs. False discovery rates were estimated in a later analysis by permuting HLA or CMV assignments 20 times. In a later analysis, co-occurring TCRs were grouped using DBSCAN, and TCRdist sequence similarity was added for clustering within HLA-allele-positive subsets. Co-occurrence clustering excluded repertoires with fewer than 30,000 or more than 120,000 public chains, plus five with anomalous nucleotide sharing. The source is immuneACCESS, and TCRdb retained only in-frame sequences with V and J called. Part of the clones is not carried over; for the studies checked, unresolved V genes explain less than half of this, and the remainder is unexplained. The V and J calls and clone size come from that table; D and trimming were worked out from the DNA. A total of about 120,000 clones appear in this sample, roughly 82% of them only once. 3.5% to 4% of the sample rests with the top ten.

In this sample, this clone turned up once. The antigen it recognizes is unknown. No much larger clone exists at a distance of one base, and base qualities are not known. Measured from the cysteine to the phenylalanine, the CDR3 is 17 residues long. The sequence is cut down to CDR3 DNA, 51 bases in frame from base 1. As encoded in the germline V gene, CDR1 is SGHAT while CDR2 is FQNNGV. V has 5 bases trimmed and J has 1 base trimmed; junction bases matching no gene number 10. The cohort consisted of more than 650 healthy bone marrow donors. At the time of sampling, all cohort members were nominally healthy, though unrecorded immune exposures were likely present. Of the 690 or so cohort members, more than 250 had a positive CMV serostatus and just over 350 had a negative one, while no CMV serostatus was recorded for the donor. Every donor gave a peripheral blood sample, and the peripheral blood mononuclear cells from that sample were used for TCR beta sequencing. Genomic DNA was extracted from the blood cell samples with the Qiagen DNeasy Blood Extraction Kit.

The chain links TRBV11-2 with TRBJ2-2; TRBD2 aligns with 7 central bases. The source material was PBMCs. This TCR came from a human donor in good health. The CDR3 is CASSTDGGTMNTGELFF. The nucleotides read TGTGCCAGCAGCACAGACGGGGGGACTATGAACACCGGGGAGCTGTTTTTT.